The clone carrying this T cell receptor (beta chain) showed up just a few times. As yet, its antigen is unknown. The CDR3 consists of 13 residues. Germline CDR1 is KGHSH and CDR2 is LQKENI. V gave up 1 base and J gave up 4 bases, with 6 bases separating them. This entry is derived from a study of T cells after yellow fever vaccination. Findings and limits, study-wide: Few clonotypes appeared in both CD4 and CD8 compartments.

Template switching by 5'RACE produced TCR cDNA, adding a universal primer site and UMIs. Via MiXCR, TCRdb re-called the 5' RACE reads, giving one row per CDR3 protein. The data show approximately 250,000 distinct CDR3 sequences, over 4.5% seen once. The input for sequencing was CD4+ T cells sorted from PBMCs, taken on the day of the yellow fever booster vaccination. The sequence was obtained from a man between 18 and 29 years old who received the YFV17D yellow fever vaccine. The gene calls are TRBV18 and TRBJ2-3; the D is unclear. The CDR3 DNA sequence: TGTGCCAGCTCACCACAGAGCGCAGATACGCAGTATTTT. Amino acid sequence: CASSPQSADTQYF.